This paragraph covers one T cell receptor beta chain sequence. The sample originates from a study of cytomegalovirus exposure and HLA in healthy donors. Germline CDR1 and CDR2: MDHEN and SYDVKM. The CDR3 is 12 amino acids. V shed 6 bases and J shed 10 bases, with 13 bases lying between them. The table came from immunoSEQ multiplex PCR; TCRdb's copy has only in-frame clones and leaves some out. The sample records about 82,000 clones, 85% to 95% being singletons. Material for sequencing was PBMCs. J is TRBJ2-1 and V is TRBV28; TRBD2 is a possible D gene (6 bases). The receptor's source is a woman aged 18-35 years in good health and CMV-seronegative. CDR3 sequence: CASSSTRREQFF. The CDR3 coding sequence is TGTGCCAGCAGCTCGACTAGACGCGAGCAGTTCTTC.